This section outlines one TCR beta chain sequence together with its context. The data stem from a study of HIV-infected patients and healthy controls. The repertoire came from unfractionated whole blood and reflected all unsorted peripheral T cells. Reverse transcription used about 500 ng RNA and constant-region primers for alpha and beta. Separate chain-specific third strand synthesis with multiplexing indices produced the alpha and beta libraries. MiXCR, run by TCRdb on the 5' RACE reads, gives a single entry per CDR3 protein. The profile shows 7,500 to 8,000 distinct CDR3 sequences, under 6.5% of them singletons. Per the germline V gene, CDR1 is LNHDA and CDR2 is SQIVND (reference sequence). The CDR3 is 17 amino acids. Trimming removed 1 base at V and 0 bases at J, with 15 bases between.

This clonotype was obtained from an adult with HIV infection. V usage is TRBV19 and J usage is TRBJ2-5, with D hard to call. Sequenced material: blood, taken before antiretroviral therapy. The CDR3 spells CASSIGPGRTYQETQYF. DNA of the CDR3: TGTGCCAGTAGTATAGGACCCGGCAGAACCTACCAAGAGACCCAGTACTTC.